One sample yielded the 13 T cell receptor beta chains listed below, sequenced in a study of cytomegalovirus exposure and HLA in healthy donors. Both 60 Vbeta primers and 13 Jbeta primers went into the PCR. Profiled with immunoSEQ multiplex PCR; TCRdb holds only in-frame clones, not every one. The data show over 150,000 clones, about 80% seen once. The sample consisted of PBMCs. The receptors originated from a man under 40 in good health and CMV-seropositive.

This clone was detected a few times. The genes are TRBV21-1 and TRBJ1-1; the table calls TRBD1, which could not be checked here. TRBV21-1 is a pseudogene. The CDR3 runs 13 residues. The CDR3 here is CASKVGARAEAFF. CDR3 nucleotides: TGTGCCAGCAAAGTAGGGGCACGGGCTGAAGCTTTCTTT.

The table lists this clone with a count of one. This chain links TRBV7-9 with TRBJ2-1, with TRBD2 matching 11 bases. CDR3 length equals 15 residues. The germline V gene encodes CDR1 SEHNR and CDR2 FQNEAQ (reference sequence). The V and J ends lost 1 base and 6 bases, in that order; junction bases with no gene match: 2. The CDR3 DNA sequence: TGTGCCAGCAGCTTAGGACTAGCGGGGCCCAATGAGCAGTTCTTC. It translates to CASSLGLAGPNEQFF.

The chain recombines TRBV6-1 with TRBJ2-1; 14 bases align to TRBD2. The CDR3 is 16 amino acids. CDR1 is MNHNS and CDR2 is SASEGT in the germline V gene. Trimming at V came to 3 bases and at J to 6 bases, leaving 4 bases not matched to a gene. The CDR3 reads CASSDAGLAGANEQFF. The CDR3 DNA sequence: TGTGCCAGCAGTGATGCGGGACTAGCGGGAGCCAATGAGCAGTTCTTC.

V is TRBV5-1 and J is TRBJ2-7, with 11 positions matching TRBD1. With 4 bases clipped from V and 3 bases from J, the junction kept 6 bases outside the gene matches. Germline CDR1 reads SGHRS; CDR2 reads YFSETQ. This CDR3 region has 15 residues. The CDR3 bases are TGCGCCAGCAGCATAGGACAGGGGGCAATCTACGAGCAGTACTTC. As protein: CASSIGQGAIYEQYF.

This clone was recorded a few times. The genes are TRBV4-3 and TRBJ2-1, with 10 bases that match TRBD2. The CDR3 totals 17 residues. Per germline, CDR1 LGHNA and CDR2 YSLEER. With V trimmed by 4 bases and J by 7 bases, 13 bases remained unmatched. In DNA, the CDR3 is TGCGCCAGCAGCCCAGGCGGAGGTAGCGGGGGGCCTAATGAGCAGTTCTTC. This gives the protein CASSPGGGSGGPNEQFF.

The gene calls are TRBV18 and TRBJ1-1; D not certain. V lost 5 bases to trimming and J lost 0 bases, with 7 bases between them. The CDR3 is made up of 13 amino acids. CDR1 KGHSH and CDR2 LQKENI come from the germline V gene. In DNA, the CDR3 is TGTGCCAGCTCAGCCGAGCTGAACACTGAAGCTTTCTTT. This encodes CASSAELNTEAFF.

CDR3 residues: CASSQEAGEADTQYF. CDR3 sequence (DNA): TGCGCCAGCAGCCAAGAAGCGGGGGAGGCAGATACGCAGTATTTT. V is TRBV4-3 and J is TRBJ2-3; 8 positions match TRBD2. The V segment lost 0 bases and the J segment 4 bases; nucleotides outside the gene matches: 3. The CDR3 totals 15 residues. The germline CDR1 and CDR2 sequences are LGHNA and YSLEER.

The chain is built from TRBV7-9 and TRBJ2-1, with 11 bases identical to TRBD2. Trimming at V came to 6 bases and at J to 2 bases, leaving 9 bases not matched to a gene. The length of the CDR3 is 17 residues. From germline, CDR1 is SEHNR and CDR2 FQNEAQ (reference sequence). This chain's CDR3 is CASRFQLAGVAYNEQFF. The CDR3 DNA reads as TGTGCCAGCAGGTTTCAACTAGCGGGAGTAGCCTACAATGAGCAGTTCTTC.

This clone has only one observation. The V call is TRBV27, the J call TRBJ2-7, with TRBD1 matching over 7 bases. V shed 6 bases and J 0 bases; nucleotides not matched to a gene: 5. Germline CDR1 is MNHEY and CDR2 is SMNVEV (reference sequence). CDR3 length equals 14 residues. CDR3 in amino acids: CASSHRGSSYEQYF. CDR3 in DNA: TGTGCCAGCAGCCACAGGGGTTCCTCCTACGAGCAGTACTTC.

The chain combines TRBV23-1 with TRBJ2-3; 14 bases are a match to TRBD2. TRBV23-1 is marked as an open reading frame, function uncertain. Trimming took 3 bases from V and 4 from J; bases not matched to a gene: 3. This CDR3 is built from 16 residues. The CDR3 region has the DNA TGCGCCAGCAGTCATCGACTAGCGGGAGGGCCAGATACGCAGTATTTT. Translating gives CASSHRLAGGPDTQYF.

This clone came up a few times. V and J are TRBV28 and TRBJ1-5; D might be TRBD1 (5 bases). V lost 6 bases and J lost 0, with 12 bases in between. This CDR3 has 15 residues. Germline CDR1 and CDR2: MDHEN and SYDVKM. CDR3 sequence (DNA): TGTGCCAGCAGGACAGAGTTGACTAGCAATCAGCCCCAGCATTTT. Its protein is CASRTELTSNQPQHF.

V gene TRBV7-2 combines with J gene TRBJ1-4; unclear D gene. V was clipped by 6 bases and J by 5 bases, with 4 bases between them. Germline CDR1 and CDR2: SGHTA and FQGNSA. The CDR3 is made up of 11 amino acids. CDR3 DNA sequence: TGTGCCAGCAGAGAGAATGAAAAACTGTTTTTT. It yields the protein CASRENEKLFF. The whole variable domain, filled in from reference TRBV7-2 and TRBJ1-4, reads GAGVSQSPSNKVTEKGKDVELRCDPISGHTALYWYRQSLGQGLEFLIYFQGNSAPDKSGLPSDRFSAERTGGSVSTLTIQRTQQEDSAVYLCASRENEKLFFGSGTQLSVL.

The rearrangement links TRBV7-6 to TRBJ1-1, with D perhaps TRBD1 (5 bases). The V end lost 4 bases, the J end lost 6 bases, and 15 bases lay between the germline ends. The CDR3 spans 14 residues. Germline assignment: CDR1 SGHVS and CDR2 FNYEAQ. The CDR3 sequence is CASSSGRGLAEAFF. The DNA for the CDR3 is TGTGCCAGCAGCTCAGGGAGGGGCTTGGCTGAAGCTTTCTTT.